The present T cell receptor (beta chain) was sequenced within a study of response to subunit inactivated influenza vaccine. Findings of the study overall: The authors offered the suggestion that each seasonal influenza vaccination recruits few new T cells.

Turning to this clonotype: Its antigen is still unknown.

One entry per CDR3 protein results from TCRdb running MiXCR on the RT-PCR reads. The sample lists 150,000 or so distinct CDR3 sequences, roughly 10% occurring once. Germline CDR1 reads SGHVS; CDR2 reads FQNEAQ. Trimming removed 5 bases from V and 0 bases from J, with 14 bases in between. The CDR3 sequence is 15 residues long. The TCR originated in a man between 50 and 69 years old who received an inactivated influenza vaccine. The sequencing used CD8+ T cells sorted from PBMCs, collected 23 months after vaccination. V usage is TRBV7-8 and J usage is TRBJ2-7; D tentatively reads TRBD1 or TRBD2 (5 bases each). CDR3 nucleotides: TGTGCCAGCAGCCCCGGGACCCAAGGCTCCTACGAGCAGTACTTC. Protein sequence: CASSPGTQGSYEQYF.